These T cell receptor beta chains were read from a single sample in a study of cytomegalovirus exposure and HLA in healthy donors. Assay used: immunoSEQ multiplex PCR; TCRdb lists only in-frame clones, some missing. This table holds approximately 230,000 clones, roughly 87% found once. Sequencing was done on a sample of PBMCs. These receptors all come from a man between 18 and 29 years old in good health and CMV-seropositive. The conserved cysteine and the conserved F or W are not part of the CDR3 here. The D gene is left open where the match is weak. The listing skips clone size in some rows; elsewhere it reads once, few, many or a size class.

size: .
D: TRBD2
V: TRBV7-8
J: TRBJ2-3
CDR3: ASGLLAGRVDTQY

size: few
D: TRBD1
V: TRBV5-6
J: TRBJ2-7
CDR3: ASSLGQGIGYEQY

size: .
D: TRBD2
V: TRBV5-1
J: TRBJ2-1
CDR3: ASSLRTSGANEQF

size: .
D: TRBD1
V: TRBV10-3
J: TRBJ2-2
CDR3: AIKAQGTNTGELF

size: .
D: .
V: TRBV2
J: TRBJ1-5
CDR3: ASSEGRGNQPQH

size: .
D: .
V: TRBV4-2
J: TRBJ2-7
CDR3: ASSDRGWGFDEQY

size: .
D: TRBD2
V: TRBV27
J: TRBJ2-7
CDR3: ASSLGTSGEQY

size: .
D: TRBD1
V: TRBV10-3
J: TRBJ2-4
CDR3: AISSGGKNIQY

size: once
D: .
V: TRBV29-1
J: TRBJ2-3
CDR3: SGCMPSTDTQY

size: .
D: .
V: TRBV23-1
J: TRBJ2-1
CDR3: ASSQSQGNYNEQF

size: .
D: .
V: TRBV28
J: TRBJ1-5
CDR3: ASRFPYEGDQPQH

size: .
D: .
V: TRBV19
J: TRBJ1-2
CDR3: ASSNSLWTAYGYT

size: once
D: .
V: TRBV7-9
J: TRBJ1-2
CDR3: ASSLREGWNYGYT

size: .
D: .
V: TRBV6-1
J: TRBJ2-3
CDR3: ASQRMGRDTQY

size: .
D: TRBD1
V: TRBV13
J: TRBJ1-2
CDR3: ASSETAGGKNYGYT

size: .
D: .
V: TRBV2
J: TRBJ1-3
CDR3: ASTPSSGNTIY

size: .
D: .
V: TRBV7-9
J: TRBJ1-3
CDR3: ASSFGADTIY

size: .
D: .
V: TRBV4-1
J: TRBJ1-5
CDR3: ASSQDEGKKDQPQH

size: .
D: .
V: TRBV2
J: TRBJ1-4
CDR3: ASSPPGLSEKLF

size: .
D: TRBD2
V: TRBV7-6
J: TRBJ2-1
CDR3: ASSPLAGGWNEQF

size: .
D: TRBD1
V: TRBV19
J: TRBJ2-1
CDR3: ASSIRTGVEQF

size: .
D: .
V: TRBV7-2
J: TRBJ2-5
CDR3: ASSRRAGRIQETQY

size: .
D: TRBD1
V: TRBV30
J: TRBJ1-1
CDR3: AWSAVGTEEGEAF

size: .
D: TRBD2
V: TRBV5-1
J: TRBJ2-5
CDR3: ASSLQAGVPQETQY

size: .
D: .
V: TRBV7-9
J: TRBJ1-3
CDR3: ASSSGSGGNTIY

size: few
D: .
V: TRBV5-1
J: TRBJ2-1
CDR3: ASTDRRGGNEQF

size: .
D: .
V: TRBV7-9
J: TRBJ2-1
CDR3: ASSTDLPDEQF

size: .
D: TRBD1
V: TRBV28
J: TRBJ2-7
CDR3: ASSFPGQGAYEQY

size: .
D: .
V: TRBV2
J: TRBJ1-5
CDR3: ASSPLLGGFSNQPQH

size: .
D: TRBD1
V: TRBV9
J: TRBJ1-1
CDR3: ASSVLQGWGTEAF

size: .
D: .
V: TRBV6-5
J: TRBJ2-1
CDR3: ASSYFLGTYNEQF

size: .
D: TRBD2
V: TRBV7-8
J: TRBJ2-1
CDR3: ASSSTIAGEFYNEQF

size: .
D: TRBD1
V: TRBV7-9
J: TRBJ1-2
CDR3: ASSIGQADTPNYGYT

size: .
D: .
V: TRBV27
J: TRBJ2-5
CDR3: ASSLGTPLIETQY

size: .
D: TRBD2
V: TRBV6-5
J: TRBJ2-3
CDR3: ASSTAGGHTDTQY

size: .
D: .
V: TRBV4-3
J: TRBJ2-7
CDR3: ASSQDPGSTVYEQY

size: .
D: TRBD2
V: TRBV18
J: TRBJ2-7
CDR3: ASSPPLGLAYEQY

size: .
D: TRBD1
V: TRBV4-1
J: TRBJ2-7
CDR3: ASSRGDRGSYEQY

size: once
D: .
V: TRBV21-1
J: TRBJ2-7
CDR3: ASSKARSEQY

size: .
D: .
V: TRBV4-1
J: TRBJ1-1
CDR3: ASSQDQGRGETEAF

size: .
D: .
V: TRBV11-2
J: TRBJ2-7
CDR3: ASSNQLALDEQY

size: many
D: .
V: TRBV7-9
J: TRBJ2-2
CDR3: ASDRTNTGELF

size: .
D: TRBD1
V: TRBV5-1
J: TRBJ2-1
CDR3: ASSAGQEYNEQF

size: .
D: .
V: TRBV6-1
J: TRBJ1-2
CDR3: AAVTATNYGYT

size: .
D: .
V: TRBV19
J: TRBJ1-5
CDR3: ASSFLGAVSNQPQH

size: .
D: .
V: TRBV7-6
J: TRBJ2-3
CDR3: ASSLEKTDTQY

size: .
D: .
V: TRBV25-1
J: TRBJ1-1
CDR3: ASSALGGNTEAF